This T cell receptor (beta chain) was sequenced for a study of Graves' ophthalmopathy and Graves' hyperthyroidism. Study information: Peripheral blood (taken before any treatment) was collected at initial diagnosis.

Germline CDR1 reads SQVTM; CDR2 reads ANQGSEA. This CDR3 region has 15 residues. V lost 4 bases to trimming and J lost 2 bases; unmatched junction nucleotides: 7. Researchers took RNA transcripts and amplified TCR beta CDR3 regions from them. HTBI primers were used in a first-round RT-PCR, which preceded a second-round multiplex PCR. Each CDR3 protein gets one entry after TCRdb re-called the multiplex PCR reads with MiXCR. This table has 740,000 or so distinct CDR3 sequences, 35% to 50% appearing once. In this cohort, patients with other autoimmune diseases, uncontrolled infections, pregnancy or lactation were excluded.

This sequence joins TRBV29-1 and TRBJ2-3; 9 nucleotides match TRBD1. This sequence originates from an adult man with Graves' ophthalmopathy. The sample was peripheral blood. CDR3 region: CSVVGTGSSTDTQYF. The CDR3 DNA follows: TGCAGCGTTGTGGGGACAGGGAGCTCCACAGATACGCAGTATTTT.